This T cell receptor beta chain was identified during a study of cytomegalovirus exposure and HLA in healthy donors. PCR amplification relied on 60 Vbeta primers (plus 13 Jbeta primers). Profiled with immunoSEQ multiplex PCR; TCRdb holds only in-frame clones, not every one. The data show about 54,000 clones, and the top ten clones hold approximately 6.8%. The receptor was derived from a woman in her thirties or forties in good health and CMV-seronegative. Sequencing was done on a sample of PBMCs.

CDR3 residues: CASSEYSGRYKDTQYF. CDR3 DNA sequence: TGTGCCAGCAGTGAATATAGCGGGAGGTACAAAGATACGCAGTATTTT. V and J are TRBV25-1 and TRBJ2-3, with 10 nucleotides matching TRBD2. V dropped 0 bases and J dropped 5; count of bases not matched to a gene: 5. Germline V lookup: CDR1 MGHDK, CDR2 SYGVNS. The CDR3 is 16 residues long.